This T cell receptor beta chain was documented in a study of T-cell memory formation after mild COVID-19. Study-wide points: The main location of contracting CD4+ clones was CM and EM, and that of contracting CD8+ clones was EMRA. That cross-reactive memory joined was suggested by some responding clones appearing in pre-infection memory. Later expanders leaned CD4+, whereas clones that contracted between day 15 and 85 were balanced CD4/CD8.

This clonotype was seen only a few times. Its antigen remains unidentified. UMIs and sample barcodes were carried by the TCR alpha and TCR beta cDNA libraries that 5'RACE produced using constant-segment primers. TCRdb re-called the 5' RACE reads through MiXCR, storing one row per CDR3 protein. The sample includes some 130,000 distinct CDR3 sequences, about 17% of them seen just once. Trimming took off 3 bases at V and 1 base at J, with 7 bases between the two ends. This CDR3 has 14 amino acids. Germline V CDR1 and CDR2: MNHEY, SMNVEV (reference sequence). The sequence derives from a man aged 18 to 30 who had mild COVID-19 (a few samples of this study predate the infection). Cell type and time point are not known. What was sequenced was PBMCs or a T cell subset sorted from them (not recorded which). The genes are TRBV27 and TRBJ1-5; D is undetermined. The CDR3 nucleotides read TGTGCCAGCAGTTTTGGAGGGAGCAATCAGCCCCAGCATTTT. It yields the protein CASSFGGSNQPQHF.